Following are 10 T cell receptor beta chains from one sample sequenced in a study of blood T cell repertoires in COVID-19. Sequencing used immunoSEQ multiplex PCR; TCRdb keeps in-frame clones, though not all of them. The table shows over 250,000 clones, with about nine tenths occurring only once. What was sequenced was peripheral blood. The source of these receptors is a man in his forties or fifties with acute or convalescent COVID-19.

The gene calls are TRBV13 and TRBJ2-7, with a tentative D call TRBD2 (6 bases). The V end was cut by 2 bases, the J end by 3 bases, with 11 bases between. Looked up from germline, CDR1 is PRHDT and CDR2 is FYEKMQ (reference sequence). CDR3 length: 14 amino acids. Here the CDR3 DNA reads TGTGCCAGCAGCTTACAGACTAGTAACTACGAGCAGTACTTC. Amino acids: CASSLQTSNYEQYF.

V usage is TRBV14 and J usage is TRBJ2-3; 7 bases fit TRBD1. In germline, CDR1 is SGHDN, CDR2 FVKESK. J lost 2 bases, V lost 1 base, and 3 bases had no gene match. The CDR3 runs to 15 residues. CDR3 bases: TGTGCCAGCAGCCAAGGGGACAGTAACACAGATACGCAGTATTTT. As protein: CASSQGDSNTDTQYF.

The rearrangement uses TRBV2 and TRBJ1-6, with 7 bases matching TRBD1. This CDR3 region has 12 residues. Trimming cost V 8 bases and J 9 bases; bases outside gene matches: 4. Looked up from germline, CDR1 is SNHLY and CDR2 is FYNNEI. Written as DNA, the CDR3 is TGTGCCAGCCGGGACAGAGGTTCACCCCTCCACTTT. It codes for CASRDRGSPLHF.

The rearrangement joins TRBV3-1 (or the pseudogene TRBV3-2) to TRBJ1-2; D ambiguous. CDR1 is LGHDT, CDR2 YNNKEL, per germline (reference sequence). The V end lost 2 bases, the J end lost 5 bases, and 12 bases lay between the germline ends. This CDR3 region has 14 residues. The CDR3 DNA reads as TGTGCCAGCAGCCAACCGGGAGGGTCTTATGGCTACACCTTC. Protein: CASSQPGGSYGYTF.

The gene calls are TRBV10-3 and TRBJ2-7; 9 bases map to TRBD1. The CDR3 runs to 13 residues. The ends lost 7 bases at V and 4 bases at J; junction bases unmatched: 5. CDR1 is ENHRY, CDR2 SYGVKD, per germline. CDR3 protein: CAIMVGTGYEQYF. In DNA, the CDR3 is TGTGCCATCATGGTGGGGACAGGGTACGAGCAGTACTTC.

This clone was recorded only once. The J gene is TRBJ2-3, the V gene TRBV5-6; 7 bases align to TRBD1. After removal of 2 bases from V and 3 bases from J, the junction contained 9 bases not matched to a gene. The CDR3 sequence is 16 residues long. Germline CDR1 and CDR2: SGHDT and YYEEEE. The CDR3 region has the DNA TGTGCCAGCAGCTTTTCTCCGGGACAGACTACAGATACGCAGTATTTT. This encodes CASSFSPGQTTDTQYF. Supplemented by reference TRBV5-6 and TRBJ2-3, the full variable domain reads DAGVTQSPTHLIKTRGQQVTLRCSPKSGHDTVSWYQQALGQGPQFIFQYYEEEERQRGNFPDRFSGHQFPNYSSELNVNALLLGDSALYLCASSFSPGQTTDTQYFGPGTRLTVL.

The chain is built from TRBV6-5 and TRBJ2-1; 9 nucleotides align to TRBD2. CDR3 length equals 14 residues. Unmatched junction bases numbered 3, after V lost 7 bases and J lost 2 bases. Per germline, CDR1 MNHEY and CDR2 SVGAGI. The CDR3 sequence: CASNQRGAYNEQFF. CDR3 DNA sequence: TGTGCCAGCAACCAGCGGGGGGCCTACAATGAGCAGTTCTTC.

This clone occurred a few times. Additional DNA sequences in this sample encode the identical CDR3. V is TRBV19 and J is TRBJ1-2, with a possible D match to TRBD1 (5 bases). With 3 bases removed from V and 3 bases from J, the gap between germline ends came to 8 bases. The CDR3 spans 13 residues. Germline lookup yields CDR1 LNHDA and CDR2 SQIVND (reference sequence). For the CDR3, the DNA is TGTGCCAGTAGTATTGGAGGGGACTATGGCTACACCTTC. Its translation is CASSIGGDYGYTF.

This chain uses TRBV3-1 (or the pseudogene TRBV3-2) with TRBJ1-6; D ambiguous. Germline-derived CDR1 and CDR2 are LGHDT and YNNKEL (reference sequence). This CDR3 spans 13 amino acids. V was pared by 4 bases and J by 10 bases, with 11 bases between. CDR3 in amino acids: CASSPSSRSPLHF. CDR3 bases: TGTGCCAGCAGCCCCTCGAGCAGGTCACCCCTCCACTTT.

The CDR3 sequence: CASSAGGREKLFF. CDR3 DNA: TGCGCCAGCAGCGCAGGGGGGCGGGAAAAACTGTTTTTT. This rearrangement joins TRBV5-1 to TRBJ1-4; the match to TRBD1 covers 7 bases. V gave up 4 bases and J gave up 8 bases; unmatched junction bases: 5. This CDR3 contains 13 residues. Germline assignment: CDR1 SGHRS and CDR2 YFSETQ.